The source of this TCR beta chain is a study of early T cells in non-severe SARS-CoV-2 infection. About the research overall: Chains were unpaired, as sequencing was done on bulk RNA from unsorted whole blood.

Unique molecular identifier tags were affixed to discrete cDNA molecules. TCRdb independently ran MiXCR on the 5' RACE reads; one entry per CDR3 protein. The sample contains approximately 74,000 distinct CDR3 sequences, 11% to 15% of which appear only once. Whole-study results and caveats: Private and CD4 specificities were missed by VDJdb matching, skewed to anti-spike CD8.

There are a few counts of this clonotype. The antigen remains undetermined. Germline lookup yields CDR1 SGDLS and CDR2 YYNGEE. V lost 0 bases, J lost 7 bases, and 14 bases lay in between. The CDR3 is 14 amino acids. The source is an adult who was a healthcare worker with PCR-confirmed SARS-CoV-2 infection or an uninfected control (not recorded which). The specimen sequenced was whole blood. The genes are TRBV9 and TRBJ2-7; D unclear. The CDR3 loop reads CASSVGLNSEEQYF. Here the CDR3 DNA reads TGTGCCAGCAGCGTAGGACTTAACTCTGAGGAGCAGTACTTC.